Below are 16 T cell receptor beta chains sequenced from a single sample in a study of T cells in localized non-small cell lung cancer. Repertoires were generated with immunoSEQ multiplex PCR, while TCRdb's copy carries only in-frame clones and drops some. The table includes 90,000 to 95,000 clones, 80% to 90% detected once. Sequences were derived from peripheral blood, sampled before any cancer treatment. All receptors come from a man between 35 and 75 years old with stage I squamous cell lung carcinoma.

The rearrangement links TRBV11-2 to TRBJ2-7; D tentatively reads TRBD1 or TRBD2 (5 bases each). There are 15 residues in the CDR3. Germline values: CDR1 SGHAT, CDR2 FQNNGV. Between the trimmed V and J ends, which lost 0 bases and 1 base, there was a span of 10 bases. CDR3 sequence: CASSLERGGSYEQYF. The DNA of the CDR3 is TGTGCCAGCAGCTTAGAGAGGGGCGGATCCTACGAGCAGTACTTC.

This chain joins TRBV28 and TRBJ1-1; D is undetermined. Trimming cost V 7 bases and J 0 bases, with 12 bases left between them. CDR3 length equals 14 residues. Germline V CDR1 and CDR2: MDHEN, SYDVKM. CDR3 DNA sequence: TGTGCCAGCAACCCCCTTCCCATGAACACTGAAGCTTTCTTT. This sequence encodes CASNPLPMNTEAFF. The full variable domain, rest sourced from reference TRBV28 and TRBJ1-1, is DVKVTQSSRYLVKRTGEKVFLECVQDMDHENMFWYRQDPGLGLRLIYFSYDVKMKEKGDIPEGYSVSREKKERFSLILESASTNQTSMYLCASNPLPMNTEAFFGQGTRLTVV.

The V gene is TRBV27, the J gene TRBJ2-1; 8 bases are a match to TRBD2. Germline V lookup: CDR1 MNHEY, CDR2 SMNVEV (reference sequence). There are 16 residues in the CDR3. The ends lost 6 bases at V and 7 bases at J; junction bases unmatched: 14. CDR3 coding DNA: TGTGCCAGCAGGCCCCCGGGTGCGGGGGGTTGGAATGAGCAGTTCTTC. This encodes CASRPPGAGGWNEQFF.

The chain has TRBV2 and TRBJ1-2; D remains unclear. Looked up from germline, CDR1 is SNHLY and CDR2 is FYNNEI. This CDR3 region has 14 residues. V gave up 6 bases and J gave up 4 bases, with 15 bases separating them. CDR3 coding DNA: TGTGCCAGCAGGGGCGACCAGAGGAGCTATGGCTACACCTTC. As protein: CASRGDQRSYGYTF.

The chain links TRBV6-6 to TRBJ1-1; D remains unclear. The length of the CDR3 is 13 residues. Germline V gene sequence: CDR1 MNHNY, CDR2 SVGAGI (reference sequence). Deletions cut 0 bases from V and 10 bases from J, with 12 bases between. CDR3 nucleotide sequence: TGTGCCAGCAGTTACTCAATGGGAAAGCGAGCTTTCTTT. It codes for CASSYSMGKRAFF.

V usage is TRBV6-1 and J usage is TRBJ2-7; TRBD1 agrees at 7 bases. The CDR3 length is 14 residues. The V and J ends lost 4 bases and 7 bases, in that order; junction bases with no gene match: 10. Germline-derived CDR1 and CDR2 are MNHNS and SASEGT. The CDR3 is CASSAWTGTKEQYF. The CDR3, as DNA: TGTGCCAGCAGTGCATGGACAGGAACGAAGGAGCAGTACTTC.

The V call is TRBV9, the J call TRBJ1-1; D ambiguous. Germline V gene data show CDR1 as SGDLS and CDR2 as YYNGEE. The V gene lost 2 bases and the J gene lost 1 base, with 12 bases spanning the gap. This CDR3 region has 15 residues. CDR3 protein: CASSVVGTGNTEAFF. CDR3 sequence (DNA): TGTGCCAGCAGCGTGGTAGGTACGGGGAACACTGAAGCTTTCTTT.

This chain links TRBV6-1 with TRBJ1-2; 8 bases line up with TRBD1. Losses at the gene ends were 7 bases for V and 4 bases for J; bases not matched to a gene: 5. Germline V gene lookup returns CDR1 MNHNS and CDR2 SASEGT. This CDR3 is 13 amino acids long. The CDR3 protein is CASTIGQGYGYTF. In nucleotides, the CDR3 is TGTGCCAGCACGATAGGACAGGGCTATGGCTACACCTTC.

V is TRBV28 and J is TRBJ2-5; D possibly corresponds to TRBD1 (6 bases). V lost 5 bases and J lost 5, with 18 bases in between. The germline CDR1 and CDR2 sequences are MDHEN and SYDVKM. The CDR3 extends over 15 amino acids. The CDR3 spells CASSQGPLIVETQYF. The CDR3, as DNA: TGTGCCAGCAGTCAGGGGCCCCTGATCGTGGAGACCCAGTACTTC.

CDR3 residues: CSVGKEGGREQYF. The CDR3 region has the DNA TGCAGCGTTGGAAAGGAGGGGGGGCGGGAGCAGTACTTC. The chain is built from TRBV29-1 and TRBJ2-7, with a possible D match to TRBD2 (7 bases). The V end was cut by 4 bases, the J end by 7 bases, with 17 bases between. The CDR3 consists of 13 residues. Germline V gene data show CDR1 as SQVTM and CDR2 as ANQGSEA.

The chain employs TRBV5-1 and TRBJ1-4; D uncertain. Looked up from germline, CDR1 is SGHRS and CDR2 is YFSETQ. V lost 4 bases and J 1 base, leaving 11 bases between the germline ends. There are 15 residues in the CDR3. The CDR3, as DNA: TGCGCCAGCAGCCTTCGGGGTGGAACTAATGAAAAACTGTTTTTT. It encodes CASSLRGGTNEKLFF.

J is TRBJ2-7 and V is TRBV28; 9 bases line up with TRBD2. Germline CDR1 MDHEN, CDR2 SYDVKM. J gave up 7 bases and V 5 bases, and 12 bases lay outside the gene matches. This CDR3 has 15 amino acids. CDR3 DNA: TGTGCCAGCAGTCCCTCTGGCGGGGGGGCGCTGGAGCAGTACTTC. Translated: CASSPSGGGALEQYF.

The V gene is TRBV5-4, the J gene TRBJ2-7; the D gene is possibly TRBD2 (6 bases). With 4 bases removed from V and 4 bases from J, the gap between germline ends came to 12 bases. CDR3 size: 13 residues. Germline V CDR1 and CDR2: SGHNT, YYREEE (reference sequence). The CDR3 DNA sequence: TGTGCCAGCAGCCATACTAGCACTTACGAGCAGTACTTC. The encoded protein is CASSHTSTYEQYF. Full variable domain (outside the CDR3, taken from reference TRBV5-4 and TRBJ2-7): ETGVTQSPTHLIKTRGQQVTLRCSSQSGHNTVSWYQQALGQGPQFIFQYYREEENGRGNFPPRFSGLQFPNYSSELNVNALELDDSALYLCASSHTSTYEQYFGPGTRLTVT.

V and J are TRBV7-2 and TRBJ1-2, with a tentative D call TRBD1 (5 bases). Germline V gene sequence: CDR1 SGHTA, CDR2 FQGNSA. The CDR3 contains 14 residues. V dropped 1 base and J dropped 8 bases, with 14 bases sitting between them. The CDR3 DNA reads TGTGCCAGCAGCTTAGAAAGGACAACGAAAGGCTACACCTTC. Translated, it gives CASSLERTTKGYTF.

V gene TRBV7-2 combines with J gene TRBJ2-3; TRBD2 might be the D (7 bases). Germline V gives CDR1 SGHTA, CDR2 FQGNSA. The germline V and J ends were trimmed by 8 bases and 7 bases, with 19 bases remaining between them. The CDR3 contains 14 residues. The CDR3 sequence is CASGLVGGRNTQYF. The CDR3 DNA reads as TGTGCCAGCGGACTGGTGGGGGGGCGGAATACGCAGTATTTT.

This chain connects TRBV6-5 to TRBJ1-3, with D possibly TRBD1 on 5 matching bases. V was pared by 0 bases and J by 4 bases, with 13 bases between. CDR3 length: 16 amino acids. Germline V gene lookup returns CDR1 MNHEY and CDR2 SVGAGI. The DNA of the CDR3 is TGTGCCAGCAGTTACTCGAAGGACAATTCGGGAAACACCATATATTTT. This gives the protein CASSYSKDNSGNTIYF.